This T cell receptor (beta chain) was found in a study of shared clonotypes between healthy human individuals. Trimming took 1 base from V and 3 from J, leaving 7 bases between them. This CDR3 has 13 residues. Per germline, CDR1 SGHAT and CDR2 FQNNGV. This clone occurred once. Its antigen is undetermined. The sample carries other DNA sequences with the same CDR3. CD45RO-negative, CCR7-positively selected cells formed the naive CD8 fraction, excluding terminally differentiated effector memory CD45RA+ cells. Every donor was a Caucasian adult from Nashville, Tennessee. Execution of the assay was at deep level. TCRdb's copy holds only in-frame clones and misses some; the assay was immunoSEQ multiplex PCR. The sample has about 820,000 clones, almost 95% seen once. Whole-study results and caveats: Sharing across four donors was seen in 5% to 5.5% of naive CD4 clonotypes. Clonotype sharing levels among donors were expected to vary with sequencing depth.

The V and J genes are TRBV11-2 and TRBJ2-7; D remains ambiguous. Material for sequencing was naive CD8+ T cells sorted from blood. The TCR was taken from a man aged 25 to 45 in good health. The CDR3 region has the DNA TGTGCCAGCAGCTTAGGGGTCGGCTACGAGCAGTACTTC. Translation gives CASSLGVGYEQYF.